This passage covers 3 T cell receptor beta chains from one sample sequenced in a study of molecular identifiers for immune sequencing clone quantification. TCRdb recomputed calls from the PCR reads with MiXCR, one row per CDR3 protein. Among about half a million distinct CDR3 sequences listed, around 23% were seen once. The sample taken for sequencing was naive CD8+ T cells from blood, with Jurkat cell RNA spiked in. Subset specified: FACS-sorted CD8+CD4-CCR7+CD45RA+ naive T cells. These receptors were obtained from a human donor in good health. Some libraries in this study had Jurkat cell RNA spiked in.

This sequence joins TRBV7-9 and TRBJ2-2; 8 nucleotides agree with TRBD1. J lost 5 bases, V lost 4 bases, and 9 bases had no gene match. Germline lookup yields CDR1 SEHNR and CDR2 FQNEAQ (reference sequence). This CDR3 is built from 16 residues. CDR3 bases: TGTGCCAGCAGCTCCGCCGGCCGGACAGGGACCGGGGAGCTGTTTTTT. It translates to CASSSAGRTGTGELFF.

The genes are TRBV5-6 and TRBJ2-5; D remains ambiguous. This CDR3 is built from 14 residues. The V and J ends lost 5 bases and 5 bases respectively, with 16 bases between them. From germline, CDR1 is SGHDT and CDR2 YYEEEE. The DNA of the CDR3 is TGTGCCAGCAGTGTTGCAGTGACTGAGGAGACCCAGTACTTC. Its protein product is CASSVAVTEETQYF.

This clonotype was detected a few times. The rearrangement joins TRBV6-1 to TRBJ2-3, with 7 bases aligning to TRBD2. Germline V gene lookup returns CDR1 MNHNS and CDR2 SASEGT. With 7 bases clipped from V and 3 bases from J, the junction kept 4 bases outside the gene matches. The CDR3 runs to 13 residues. CDR3 DNA: TGTGCCAGCATTGGGGAGGGGACAGATACGCAGTATTTT. Its translation: CASIGEGTDTQYF.